A selection of T cell receptor beta chains follows, all from one sample in a study of blood T cells in healthy people across ages. TCRdb re-derived calls from the 5' RACE reads in MiXCR, one entry per CDR3 protein. Among about 730,000 distinct CDR3 sequences listed, roughly 47% were seen once. What was sequenced was blood. These receptors all stem from a woman between 55 and 75 years old in good health. Each CDR3 is given with its conserved first and last residue. D genes are given only for firm matches. The size of a clone is reported for some rows only, either as once, few or many, or as a class for expanded clones.

V	J	size	D	DNA	CDR3
TRBV20-1	TRBJ2-3	many	TRBD2	TGCAGTTTCCCGGGCGGGGGTGGAGGGGCAGATACGCAGTATTTT	CSFPGGGGGADTQYF
TRBV10-3	TRBJ1-6	.	.	TGTGCCATCAGTGAGTCGATCGGATATAATTCACCCCTCCACTTT	CAISESIGYNSPLHF
TRBV20-1	TRBJ2-3	.	TRBD1	TGCAGTGGAAGGACAGGACACACAGATACGCAGTATTTT	CSGRTGHTDTQYF
TRBV5-5	TRBJ2-3	many	TRBD2	TGTGCCAGCAGCTTGTTTAGCGGGGGTCGCCGGGATACGCAGTATTTT	CASSLFSGGRRDTQYF
TRBV5-1	TRBJ2-7	many	.	TGCGCCAGCAGCGACAGGAGTACCTACGAGCAGTACTTC	CASSDRSTYEQYF
TRBV24-1	TRBJ2-1	.	TRBD2	TGTGCCACTACCGGGACTAGCGGTACCAGAATAGTGAATGAGCAGTTCTTC	CATTGTSGTRIVNEQFF
TRBV6-4	TRBJ2-6	few	.	TGTGCCAGCGCCCGAACAGGGACGGCGTCTGGGGCCAACGTCCTGACTTTC	CASARTGTASGANVLTF
TRBV6-2/TRBV6-3	TRBJ2-7	.	.	TGTGCCAGCAGTTCCGCAGGGGTCTCCTACGAGCAGTACTTC	CASSSAGVSYEQYF
TRBV28	TRBJ2-1	.	TRBD2	TGTGCCAGCAGTTTCGGACTAGCGGGAAGGAAGGAGCGGTTCTTC	CASSFGLAGRKERFF
TRBV29-1	TRBJ2-2	.	.	TGCAGCGTTGAGGGCCAGGGCAACACCGGGGAGCTGTTTTTT	CSVEGQGNTGELFF
TRBV20-1	TRBJ2-3	few	.	TGCAGTGCTAGAGACCCCCGGGAGTCAGATACGCAGTATTTT	CSARDPRESDTQYF
TRBV10-3	TRBJ2-7	many	TRBD1	TGTGCCATCACTGGACAGGGTCATAGCGAGCAGTACTTC	CAITGQGHSEQYF
TRBV11-2	TRBJ2-3	.	TRBD2	TGTGCCAGCAGCTTAGGACGGGAGGCCCCGCTCACAGATACGCAGTATTTT	CASSLGREAPLTDTQYF
TRBV29-1	TRBJ1-2	.	.	TGCAGCGTTGAAGGGGCCAGAGGAAACTATGGCTACACCTTC	CSVEGARGNYGYTF
TRBV10-3	TRBJ2-7	.	TRBD1	TGTGCCATCAGTGAGGACACAGGGGGCCCCTACGAGCAGTACTTC	CAISEDTGGPYEQYF
TRBV6-6	TRBJ2-7	.	.	TGTGCCAGCAGTTACTCGCCCAGCGGGCCCTCCTACAATGAGCAGTACTTC	CASSYSPSGPSYNEQYF
TRBV10-3	TRBJ2-3	few	.	TGTGCCATCAGTGAGTCGACCTTAGGCACAGATACGCAGTATTTT	CAISESTLGTDTQYF
TRBV6-2/TRBV6-3	TRBJ2-7	.	TRBD2	TGTGCCAGCAGTTATTATCCAGGACTAGCGGGAGCAACACACTATGAGCAGTACTTC	CASSYYPGLAGATHYEQYF
TRBV10-3	TRBJ2-5	.	TRBD2	TGTGCCATCAGTGAGTCGCGCAGCCGACTAGCGGGAGCCTGGGAGACCCAGTACTTC	CAISESRSRLAGAWETQYF
TRBV20-1	TRBJ2-2	.	TRBD1	TGCAGTGCTAGTCACGGATCAGGGGGCCCCGGGGAGCTGTTTTTT	CSASHGSGGPGELFF
TRBV7-8	TRBJ2-1	.	.	TGTGCCAGCAGCTTGTGGGTCTCTGTCTCGGTGATCCGGGACACTATTTACAATGAGCAGTTCTTC	CASSLWVSVSVIRDTIYNEQFF
TRBV6-2/TRBV6-3	TRBJ2-5	.	.	TGTGCCAGCAGTTACGGGGGGACATCGGGAAGGAGGTCGACCCAGTACTTC	CASSYGGTSGRRSTQYF